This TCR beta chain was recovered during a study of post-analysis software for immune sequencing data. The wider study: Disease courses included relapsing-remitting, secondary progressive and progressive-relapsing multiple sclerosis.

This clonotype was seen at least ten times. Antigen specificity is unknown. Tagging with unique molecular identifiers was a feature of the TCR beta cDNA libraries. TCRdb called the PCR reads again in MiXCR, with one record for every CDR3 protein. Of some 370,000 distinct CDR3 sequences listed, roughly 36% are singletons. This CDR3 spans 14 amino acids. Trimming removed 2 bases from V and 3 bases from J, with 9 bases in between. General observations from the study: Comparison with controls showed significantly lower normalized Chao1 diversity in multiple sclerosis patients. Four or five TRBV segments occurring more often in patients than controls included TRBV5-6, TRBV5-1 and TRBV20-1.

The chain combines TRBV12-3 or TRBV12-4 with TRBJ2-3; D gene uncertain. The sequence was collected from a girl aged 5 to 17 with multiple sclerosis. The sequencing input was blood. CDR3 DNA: TGTGCCAGCAGTTTAACTGGTTTTACAGATACGCAGTATTTT. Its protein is CASSLTGFTDTQYF.